This T cell receptor beta chain was documented in a study of T cells in Graves' hyperthyroidism and ophthalmopathy. Amplification yielded TCR beta CDR3 regions, with RNA transcripts as the source. First-round RT-PCR targeting the TCR CDR3 was performed with the HTBI primer set. MiXCR, run by TCRdb on the multiplex PCR reads, gives a single entry per CDR3 protein. Of a few hundred thousand distinct CDR3 sequences in the sample, 15% to 18% were seen once. The CDR3 is 14 amino acids. Germline assignment: CDR1 DFQATT and CDR2 SNEGSKA (reference sequence). V lost 1 base, J lost 4 bases, and 11 bases lay in between. In its sample, this clonotype was seen a few times. With a duration under 2 months, the hyperthyroidism was newly diagnosed in patients aged 18 to 65. Diagnoses were made from clinical symptoms, serum measures (thyroxine and TRAb), thyroid ultrasound and orbital computed tomography. The PBMCs were sourced from fresh peripheral blood (approximately 9 ml).

The chain links TRBV20-1 to TRBJ1-3; no clear D gene. This TCR was sampled from a woman younger than 30 with Graves' hyperthyroidism. Sequencing was performed on blood. In DNA, the CDR3 is TGCAGTGCTAGAGTACGTGACGCCGGAAACACCATATATTTT. Protein sequence: CSARVRDAGNTIYF.